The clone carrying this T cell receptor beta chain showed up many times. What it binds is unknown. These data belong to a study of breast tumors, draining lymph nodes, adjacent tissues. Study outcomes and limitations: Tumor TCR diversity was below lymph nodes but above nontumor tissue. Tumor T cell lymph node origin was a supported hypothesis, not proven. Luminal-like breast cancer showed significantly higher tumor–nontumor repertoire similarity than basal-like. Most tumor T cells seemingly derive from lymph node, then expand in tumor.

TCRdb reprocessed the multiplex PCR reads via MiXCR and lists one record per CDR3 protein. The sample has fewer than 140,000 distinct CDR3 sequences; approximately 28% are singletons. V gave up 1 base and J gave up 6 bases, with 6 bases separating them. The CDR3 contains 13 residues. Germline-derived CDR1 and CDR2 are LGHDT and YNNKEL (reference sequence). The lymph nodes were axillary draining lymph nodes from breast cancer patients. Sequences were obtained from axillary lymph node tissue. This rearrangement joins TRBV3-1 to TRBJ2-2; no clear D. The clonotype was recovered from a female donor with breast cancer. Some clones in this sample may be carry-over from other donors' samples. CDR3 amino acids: CASSQGGPGELFF. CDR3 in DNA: TGTGCCAGCAGCCAAGGTGGTCCCGGGGAGCTGTTTTTT.